This T cell receptor beta chain was profiled in a study of OX40 agonist ivuxolimab in advanced cancers. Background on the study: Cohort: around 86% men, mean age approximately 66, aged roughly 23 to 90. Notes on the study in general: Researchers report that CD8+ T cells had, on average, more expanded clones than CD4+. The antigen specificity of the peripheral T cells (those that were expanded) was not determined. Partial responders at 0.1-3.0 mg/kg showed near-lowest clonal expansion.

Using immunoSEQ multiplex PCR, the repertoire was profiled, and TCRdb retains in-frame clones only, with some absent. The data show tens of thousands of clones, around 94% seen once. This CDR3 is 15 amino acids long. V was trimmed by 0 bases and J by 0 bases, leaving 9 bases between them. Germline CDR1 reads SEHNR; CDR2 reads FQNEAQ (reference sequence). Notes on this clone: Antigen: not known.

The receptor was isolated from an adult with an advanced solid tumor such as melanoma, head and neck, liver or kidney cancer. This sample comprised CD4+ or CD8+ T cells sorted from blood, obtained in a trial of the OX40 agonist ivuxolimab. The V call is TRBV7-9, the J call TRBJ2-7; a weak D match, TRBD1 (6 bases). The CDR3 nucleotides read TGTGCCAGCAGCTTAGCCGGACAGAACTCCTACGAGCAGTACTTC. Protein sequence: CASSLAGQNSYEQYF.